Listed below are T cell receptor beta chains from one sample, sequenced in a study of immune cell composition in non-small cell lung cancer. Clones were read by immunoSEQ multiplex PCR, and TCRdb kept only the in-frame ones, dropping some. The sample lists about 16,000 clones; 69% were seen once. The sequenced sample consisted of lung tumor tissue. The receptor source for this set is a human donor with non-small cell lung cancer. CDR3s include the opening cysteine and the closing phenylalanine or tryptophan. Fields, in order: CDR3 length, clone size, V gene, J gene, D gene, CDR3 protein, CDR3 DNA. The D gene is left open where the match is weak. Size tells how often a clone was seen (once, few, many) or the class of an expanded clone, and some rows leave it out.

>13|few|TRBV5-4|TRBJ2-1|NA
CASSPRTANEQFF
TGTGCCAGCAGCCCACGGACAGCCAATGAGCAGTTCTTC
>13|NA|TRBV7-3|TRBJ1-6|NA
CASSFRLQGPLHF
TGTGCCAGCAGTTTTAGACTACAGGGACCCCTCCACTTT
>17|once|TRBV21-1|TRBJ1-6|NA
CASSTTGTGVYNSPLHF
TGTGCCAGCAGCACTACCGGGACAGGGGTCTATAATTCACCCCTCCACTTT
>13|NA|TRBV12-5|TRBJ2-1|TRBD2
CATGTNSYNEQFF
TGTGCTACCGGGACTAACTCCTACAATGAGCAGTTCTTC
>13|once|TRBV6-6|TRBJ1-1|NA
CASSLILNTEAFF
TGTGCCAGCAGCTTAATACTAAACACTGAAGCTTTCTTT
>10|NA|TRBV2|TRBJ2-4|TRBD2
CASRRGAQYF
TGTGCCAGCAGGCGGGGGGCCCAGTACTTC
>15|NA|TRBV23-1|TRBJ2-5|NA
CASSQARRWQETQYF
TGCGCCAGCAGTCAAGCTAGAAGATGGCAAGAGACCCAGTACTTC
>16|NA|TRBV6-6|TRBJ2-3|NA
CASSYNRVVGTDTQYF
TGTGCCAGCAGTTACAACAGGGTGGTGGGCACAGATACGCAGTATTTT
>16|NA|TRBV7-2|TRBJ1-2|TRBD1
CASSLATTGEGYGYTF
TGTGCCAGCAGCTTAGCGACGACAGGGGAGGGCTATGGCTACACCTTC
>15|NA|TRBV7-2|TRBJ1-2|NA
CASSLASRGGYGYTF
TGTGCCAGCAGCTTAGCGTCTCGAGGGGGCTATGGCTACACCTTC
>17|NA|TRBV13|TRBJ2-3|TRBD2
CASSLGASGGTTDTQYF
TGTGCCAGCAGCTTAGGGGCTAGCGGGGGGACCACAGATACGCAGTATTTT
>14|few|TRBV18|TRBJ1-1|TRBD1
CASSEDRGNTEAFF
TGTGCCAGCTCCGAAGACAGGGGGAACACTGAAGCTTTCTTT
>14|NA|TRBV5-1|TRBJ1-2|TRBD1
CASSSGQGFDGYTF
TGCGCCAGCAGCTCGGGACAGGGGTTCGATGGCTACACCTTC
>15|once|TRBV5-8|TRBJ1-5|TRBD1
CASSLRQGAYQPQHF
TGTGCCAGCAGCTTGAGACAGGGGGCCTATCAGCCCCAGCATTTT
>15|NA|TRBV6-6|TRBJ1-2|NA
CASSYSKRTNYGYTF
TGTGCCAGCAGTTACTCGAAGCGGACCAACTATGGCTACACCTTC
>15|NA|TRBV5-6|TRBJ1-2|NA
CASSLRGGAGYGYTF
TGTGCCAGCAGCTTGCGGGGGGGGGCCGGCTATGGCTACACCTTC
>14|few|TRBV5-1|TRBJ1-3|TRBD1
CASSARQGRNTIYF
TGCGCCAGCAGCGCAAGACAGGGGAGGAACACCATATATTTT
>14|NA|TRBV30|TRBJ2-3|NA
CAWRHRASTDTQYF
TGTGCCTGGAGACACAGGGCTAGCACAGATACGCAGTATTTT
>13|NA|TRBV5-6|TRBJ2-7|NA
CASSFQGTYEQYF
TGTGCCAGCAGCTTTCAGGGGACCTACGAGCAGTACTTC
>15|NA|TRBV7-2|TRBJ2-7|NA
CASRLPGSTSYEQYF
TGTGCCAGCAGGTTGCCGGGTTCCACCTCCTACGAGCAGTACTTC
>13|few|TRBV11-1|TRBJ1-5|NA
CASSPTGNQPQHF
TGTGCCAGCAGCCCGACAGGCAATCAGCCCCAGCATTTT
>13|few|TRBV4-3|TRBJ1-5|NA
CASSQDRGQPQHF
TGCGCCAGCAGCCAAGATCGGGGTCAGCCCCAGCATTTT
>14|NA|TRBV6-1|TRBJ1-1|TRBD1
CASSRQGLNTEAFF
TGTGCCAGCAGTCGACAGGGATTGAACACTGAAGCTTTCTTT
>14|few|TRBV19|TRBJ1-1|TRBD1
CASSIGGTARGAFF
TGTGCCAGTAGTATAGGCGGGACAGCCCGCGGGGCTTTCTTT
>14|once|TRBV12-2|TRBJ1-1|NA
CASRSAQGPAEAFF
TGTGCAAGTCGCTCCGCACAGGGCCCCGCTGAAGCTTTCTTT
>18|NA|TRBV5-4|TRBJ1-1|TRBD1
CASSPPGQGPNMNTEAFF
TGTGCCAGCAGCCCCCCGGGACAGGGGCCTAACATGAACACTGAAGCTTTCTTT
>15|few|TRBV5-8|TRBJ1-2|NA
CASSSIWSLNYGYTF
TGTGCCAGCAGCTCTATCTGGAGCCTCAACTATGGCTACACCTTC
>14|NA|TRBV18|TRBJ1-4|NA
CASSPPATGEKLFF
TGTGCCAGCTCACCCCCAGCCACGGGTGAAAAACTGTTTTTT
>16|NA|TRBV7-3|TRBJ2-1|NA
CASSLVADPSYNEQFF
TGTGCCAGCAGTTTAGTAGCGGACCCTTCCTACAATGAGCAGTTCTTC
>18|NA|TRBV7-2|TRBJ2-3|TRBD1
CASSFYPLSQGASDTQYF
TGTGCCAGCAGCTTCTACCCTTTATCGCAGGGGGCATCAGATACGCAGTATTTT
>17|NA|TRBV2|TRBJ2-1|TRBD2
CASSEAILAGELNEQFF
TGTGCCAGCAGTGAAGCGATACTAGCGGGGGAACTCAATGAGCAGTTCTTC
>13|NA|TRBV11-3|TRBJ2-7|TRBD1
CASSAGQAYEQYF
TGTGCCAGCAGCGCGGGACAGGCCTACGAGCAGTACTTC
>17|NA|TRBV4-1|TRBJ2-7|TRBD1
CASSQSGGQGASYEQYF
TGCGCCAGCAGCCAATCAGGGGGTCAGGGGGCTTCCTACGAGCAGTACTTC
>11|few|TRBV20-1|TRBJ1-2|NA
CSGEGGNGYTF
TGCAGTGGCGAGGGAGGGAATGGCTACACCTTC
>12|medium-sized|TRBV13|TRBJ1-5|TRBD1
CASSSQGGPQHF
TGTGCCAGCAGCTCCCAGGGGGGGCCCCAGCATTTT
>15|once|TRBV7-3|TRBJ2-5|NA
CASSLGGQLVETQYF
TGTGCCAGCAGCTTAGGGGGACAACTTGTTGAGACCCAGTACTTC